This TCR beta chain came from a study of monozygotic twins with cystic fibrosis. Notes on the study in general: Nucleotide-identical clonotype sharing was significantly higher within monozygotic CF twin pairs than between unrelated CF individuals.

As regards this clone: Its antigen is unknown.

In germline, CDR1 is MNHNY, CDR2 SVGAGI (reference sequence). Trimming cost V 5 bases and J 6 bases; bases outside gene matches: 12. This CDR3 is 16 amino acids long. Clones were sequenced by immunoSEQ multiplex PCR, and TCRdb holds only the in-frame ones, with some missing. The repertoire holds 36,000 or so clones, with just over 90% as singletons. This receptor was taken from a boy between 2 and 10 years old with cystic fibrosis. The genes are TRBV6-6 and TRBJ1-5; 8 bases map to TRBD1. The sequenced sample consisted of blood. The CDR3 nucleotides read TGTGCCAGCAGTGTACGGACAGGGAAGAACGGTCAGCCCCAGCATTTT. Translation: CASSVRTGKNGQPQHF.